A single sample is the source of the 10 T cell receptor beta chains below, sequenced in a study of cytomegalovirus exposure and HLA in healthy donors. The PCR had 60 Vbeta and 13 Jbeta primers. Clones were sequenced by immunoSEQ multiplex PCR, and TCRdb holds only the in-frame ones, with some missing. The sample comprises 45,000 to 65,000 clones, 60% to 85% of which are singletons, and roughly 3.4% rests with the top ten. Sequences were obtained from PBMCs. The receptors come from a woman between 35 and 50 years old in good health and CMV-seropositive.

The chain links TRBV10-2 to TRBJ1-6; D is unclear. V gave up 3 bases and J gave up 0 bases, with 15 bases separating them. Per germline, CDR1 WSHSY and CDR2 SAAADI. This CDR3 region has 18 residues. CDR3 nucleotides: TGCGCCAGCAGTGATCTGCCCGGACTGAGCTCCTATAATTCACCCCTCCACTTT. Its translation: CASSDLPGLSSYNSPLHF.

This clone occurred a few times. The chain carries TRBV7-2 and TRBJ2-3; TRBD2 aligns across 12 bases. The V gene's germline CDR1 is SGHTA and CDR2 FQGNSA. The CDR3 has 19 residues. V lost 1 base and J lost 2; bases outside the gene matches: 10. The CDR3 loop reads CASSLEPRTSGVNTDTQYF. CDR3 DNA sequence: TGTGCCAGCAGCTTAGAGCCCCGGACTAGCGGGGTTAACACAGATACGCAGTATTTT. Supplemented by reference TRBV7-2 and TRBJ2-3, the full variable domain reads GAGVSQSPSNKVTEKGKDVELRCDPISGHTALYWYRQSLGQGLEFLIYFQGNSAPDKSGLPSDRFSAERTGGSVSTLTIQRTQQEDSAVYLCASSLEPRTSGVNTDTQYFGPGTRLTVL.

The chain employs TRBV7-3 and TRBJ1-2; the D gene is possibly TRBD1 (6 bases). The germline V gene encodes CDR1 SGHTA and CDR2 FQGTGA. The CDR3 contains 13 residues. Trimming took 5 bases from V and 7 from J, leaving 14 bases between them. This CDR3 is CASSMSPGVGYTF. The CDR3, as DNA: TGTGCCAGCAGCATGAGTCCAGGGGTTGGCTACACCTTC.

The chain is built from TRBV4-3 and TRBJ2-3; 9 positions match TRBD1. Germline trimming cut 4 bases from V and 2 bases from J; bases unmatched to any gene: 4. Looked up from germline, CDR1 is LGHNA and CDR2 is YSLEER. The CDR3 runs 15 residues. The DNA for the CDR3 is TGCGCCAGCAGCCCTCGGGACAGGGACACAGATACGCAGTATTTT. Translated: CASSPRDRDTDTQYF.

The CDR3 DNA is TGTGCCAGCAGTTTCGGAGCGGGGGCCAACAATGAGCAGTTCTTC. It specifies CASSFGAGANNEQFF. V is TRBV28 and J is TRBJ2-1; 8 bases line up with TRBD2. The CDR3 has 15 amino acids. V lost 3 bases to trimming and J lost 5 bases; unmatched junction nucleotides: 6. Germline assignment: CDR1 MDHEN and CDR2 SYDVKM.

The chain carries TRBV19 and TRBJ1-5, with D unresolved. V lost 5 bases, J lost 7 bases, and 18 bases lay in between. CDR1 is LNHDA, CDR2 SQIVND, per germline (reference sequence). The CDR3 is made up of 15 amino acids. The CDR3 protein is CASSRGRSGRQPQHF. The DNA of the CDR3 is TGTGCCAGTAGTCGAGGGCGGTCGGGGAGGCAGCCCCAGCATTTT.

This sequence joins TRBV15 and TRBJ2-1; 9 bases are shared with TRBD1. Germline V lookup: CDR1 LNHNV, CDR2 YYDKDF (reference sequence). With 0 bases clipped from V and 6 bases from J, the junction kept 9 bases outside the gene matches. The CDR3 contains 17 residues. CDR3 sequence: CATSRDSRTGVGNEQFF. CDR3 sequence (DNA): TGTGCCACCAGCAGAGATTCTCGGACAGGGGTGGGCAATGAGCAGTTCTTC.

Only a few counts were recorded for this clone. This rearrangement joins TRBV6-5 to TRBJ2-7; maybe TRBD2 (5 bases). V lost 2 bases, J lost 12 bases, and 14 bases lay in between. This CDR3 contains 12 residues. Germline CDR1 reads MNHEY; CDR2 reads SVGAGI. CDR3 in amino acids: CASSYKAGRWYF. The CDR3 bases are TGTGCCAGCAGTTACAAGGCGGGTAGGTGGTACTTC.

The rearrangement links TRBV25-1 to TRBJ1-6; D is unresolved. This CDR3 contains 13 residues. V was pared by 3 bases and J by 9 bases, with 9 bases between. CDR1 is MGHDK, CDR2 SYGVNS, per germline. In DNA form, the CDR3 reads TGTGCCAGCAGTGACCGGCAGGTTTCACCCCTCCACTTT. It codes for CASSDRQVSPLHF.

V gene TRBV2 combines with J gene TRBJ1-5; D possibly corresponds to TRBD1 (5 bases). V was pared by 4 bases and J by 7 bases, with 20 bases between. CDR3 length equals 16 residues. The germline CDR1 and CDR2 sequences are SNHLY and FYNNEI. The CDR3: CASSGFAGRLGQPQHF. The CDR3 bases are TGTGCCAGCAGTGGGTTCGCAGGGAGGCTTGGGCAGCCCCAGCATTTT.